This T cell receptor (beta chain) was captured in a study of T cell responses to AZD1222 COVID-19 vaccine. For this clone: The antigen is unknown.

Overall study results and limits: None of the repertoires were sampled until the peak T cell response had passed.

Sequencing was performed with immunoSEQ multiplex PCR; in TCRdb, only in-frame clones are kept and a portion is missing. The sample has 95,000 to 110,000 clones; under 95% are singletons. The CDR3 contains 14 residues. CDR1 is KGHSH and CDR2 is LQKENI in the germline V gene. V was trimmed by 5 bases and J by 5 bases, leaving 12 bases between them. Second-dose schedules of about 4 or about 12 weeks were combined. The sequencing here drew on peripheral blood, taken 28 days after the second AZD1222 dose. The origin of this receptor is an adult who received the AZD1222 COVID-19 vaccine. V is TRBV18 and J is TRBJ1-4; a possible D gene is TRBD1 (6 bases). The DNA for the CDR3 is TGTGCCAGCTCAGGACAGTTTGGCAATGAAAAACTGTTTTTT. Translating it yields CASSGQFGNEKLFF.